This TCR beta chain came from a study of OX40 agonist ivuxolimab in advanced cancers. Study observations and caveats: The mean number of expanded clones was higher in CD8+ T cells than in CD4+.

A few counts support this clone. Its antigen remains unknown. Sequencing used immunoSEQ multiplex PCR; TCRdb keeps in-frame clones, though not all of them. The sample has tens of thousands of clones; around 83% are singletons. Looked up from germline, CDR1 is LNHDA and CDR2 is SQIVND (reference sequence). With 6 bases removed from V and 0 bases from J, the gap between germline ends came to 8 bases. This CDR3 has 13 residues. The sequencing here drew on CD4+ or CD8+ T cells sorted from blood, taken in a trial of the OX40 agonist ivuxolimab. This clonotype originated in an adult with an advanced solid tumor such as melanoma, head and neck, liver or kidney cancer. This chain links TRBV19 with TRBJ1-1; D uncertain. Here the CDR3 DNA reads TGTGCCAGTAGAAAGGGAGTGAACACTGAAGCTTTCTTT. It specifies CASRKGVNTEAFF.